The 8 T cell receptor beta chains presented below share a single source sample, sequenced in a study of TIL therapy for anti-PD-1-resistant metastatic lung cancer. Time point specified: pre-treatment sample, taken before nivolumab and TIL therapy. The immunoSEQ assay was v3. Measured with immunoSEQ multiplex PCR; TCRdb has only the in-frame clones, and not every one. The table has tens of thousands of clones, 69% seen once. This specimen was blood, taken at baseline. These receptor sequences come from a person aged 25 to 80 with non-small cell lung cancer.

This CDR3 is CASSSPGTAAFF. DNA of the CDR3: TGTGCCAGCAGTTCCCCTGGGACAGCAGCTTTCTTT. The gene calls are TRBV5-6 and TRBJ1-1; 7 bases are shared with TRBD1. The length of the CDR3 is 12 residues. J lost 10 bases, V lost 5 bases, and 8 bases had no gene match. Germline assignment: CDR1 SGHDT and CDR2 YYEEEE.

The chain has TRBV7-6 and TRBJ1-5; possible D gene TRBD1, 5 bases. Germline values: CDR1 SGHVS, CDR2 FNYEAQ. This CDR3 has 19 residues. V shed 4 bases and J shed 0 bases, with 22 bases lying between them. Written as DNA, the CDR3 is TGTGCCAGCAGCTCCCATACGAGGGAGGACAAGCATAGCAATCAGCCCCAGCATTTT. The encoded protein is CASSSHTREDKHSNQPQHF. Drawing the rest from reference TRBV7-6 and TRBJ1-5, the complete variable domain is GAGVSQSPRYKVTKRGQDVALRCDPISGHVSLYWYRQALGQGPEFLTYFNYEAQQDKSGLPNDRFSAERPEGSISTLTIQRTEQRDSAMYRCASSSHTREDKHSNQPQHFGDGTRLSIL.

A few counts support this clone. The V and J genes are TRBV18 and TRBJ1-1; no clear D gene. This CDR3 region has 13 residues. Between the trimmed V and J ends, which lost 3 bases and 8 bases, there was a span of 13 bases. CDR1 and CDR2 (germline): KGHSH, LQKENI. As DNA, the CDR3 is TGTGCCAGCTCACCCGTTTTGGAACTAGAAGCTTTCTTT. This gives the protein CASSPVLELEAFF.

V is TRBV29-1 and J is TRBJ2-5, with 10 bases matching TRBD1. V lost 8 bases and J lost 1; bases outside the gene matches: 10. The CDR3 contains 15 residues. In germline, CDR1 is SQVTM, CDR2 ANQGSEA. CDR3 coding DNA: TGCAGCTCCTTAAGGGACAGGGGTGTCCAAGAGACCCAGTACTTC. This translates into CSSLRDRGVQETQYF.

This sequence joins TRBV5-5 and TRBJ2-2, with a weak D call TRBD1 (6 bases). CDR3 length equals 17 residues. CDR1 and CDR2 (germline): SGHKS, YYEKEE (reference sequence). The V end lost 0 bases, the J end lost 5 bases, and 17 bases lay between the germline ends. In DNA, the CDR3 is TGTGCCAGCAGCTTGGATGGGACACGGCATAGAACCGGGGAGCTGTTTTTT. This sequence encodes CASSLDGTRHRTGELFF. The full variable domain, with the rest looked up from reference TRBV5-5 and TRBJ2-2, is DAGVTQSPTHLIKTRGQQVTLRCSPISGHKSVSWYQQVLGQGPQFIFQYYEKEERGRGNFPDRFSARQFPNYSSELNVNALLLGDSALYLCASSLDGTRHRTGELFFGEGSRLTVL.

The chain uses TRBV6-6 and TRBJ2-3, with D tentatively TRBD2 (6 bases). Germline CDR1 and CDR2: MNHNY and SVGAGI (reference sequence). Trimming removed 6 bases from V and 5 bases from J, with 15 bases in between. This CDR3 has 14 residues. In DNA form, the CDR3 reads TGTGCCAGCAGCCCTGACTGGGGGGAAGATACGCAGTATTTT. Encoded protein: CASSPDWGEDTQYF.

CDR3 amino acids: CASSEGPGPDLYEQYF. The CDR3, as DNA: TGTGCCAGCAGTGAAGGGCCGGGCCCTGACCTCTACGAGCAGTACTTC. V is TRBV6-1 and J is TRBJ2-7; the D is unclear. Looked up from germline, CDR1 is MNHNS and CDR2 is SASEGT. With 1 base removed from V and 3 bases from J, the gap between germline ends came to 16 bases. The CDR3 has 16 residues.

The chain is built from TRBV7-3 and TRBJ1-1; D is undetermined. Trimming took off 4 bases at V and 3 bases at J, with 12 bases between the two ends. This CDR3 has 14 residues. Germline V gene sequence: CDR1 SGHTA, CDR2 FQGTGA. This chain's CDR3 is CASSSRGFDTEAFF. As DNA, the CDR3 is TGTGCCAGCAGCTCCCGGGGTTTCGACACTGAAGCTTTCTTT.